This TCR beta chain was sequenced during a study of blood T cell repertoires in COVID-19. Clones were sequenced by immunoSEQ multiplex PCR, and TCRdb holds only the in-frame ones, with some missing. The sample carries 200,000 to 250,000 clones, approximately 90% recorded once. This CDR3 contains 15 residues. Germline V gives CDR1 LGHDT, CDR2 YNNKEL (reference sequence). V lost 6 bases and J 1 base, leaving 12 bases between the germline ends. Sequenced material: PBMCs or T cells enriched from blood (not recorded which). This receptor was taken from a man aged 50-60 years who had been exposed to COVID-19. The V gene is TRBV3-1 (or the pseudogene TRBV3-2), the J gene TRBJ2-2; possibly TRBD1 for D (5 bases). In nucleotides, the CDR3 is TGTGCCAGCAGTCCAGGACATTTGAACACCGGGGAGCTGTTTTTT. This codes for CASSPGHLNTGELFF.